This passage covers 31 T cell receptor beta chains from one sample sequenced in a study of cytomegalovirus exposure and HLA in healthy donors. Assay used: immunoSEQ multiplex PCR; TCRdb lists only in-frame clones, some missing. The data show around 260,000 clones, with roughly 91% seen just once and around 3.3% held by the top ten. Sequencing was carried out using PBMCs. Receptors were obtained from a woman in her 30s in good health and CMV-seronegative.

The chain uses TRBV7-2 and TRBJ1-5; no clear D gene. The CDR3 totals 12 residues. The V and J ends lost 1 base and 4 bases respectively, with 2 bases between them. Germline CDR1 is SGHTA and CDR2 is FQGNSA. In nucleotides, the CDR3 is TGTGCCAGCAGCTTAGAGAATCAGCCCCAGCATTTT. This codes for CASSLENQPQHF.

The chain uses TRBV11-2 and TRBJ2-7; D assignment may be TRBD1 or TRBD2 (5 bases each). The CDR3 runs 13 residues. V dropped 7 bases and J dropped 6 bases, with 16 bases sitting between them. CDR1 SGHAT and CDR2 FQNNGV come from the germline V gene. CDR3 residues: CASTVWGTSEQYF. The CDR3 coding sequence is TGTGCCAGCACAGTATGGGGGACGAGCGAGCAGTACTTC.

This rearrangement joins TRBV9 to TRBJ2-5; TRBD1 is a possible D gene (5 bases). The V end was cut by 0 bases, the J end by 4 bases, with 13 bases between. There are 15 residues in the CDR3. Germline assignment: CDR1 SGDLS and CDR2 YYNGEE. CDR3 residues: CASSVEGNSLETQYF. Here the CDR3 DNA reads TGTGCCAGCAGCGTAGAGGGGAATTCCCTAGAGACCCAGTACTTC.

V is TRBV11-2 and J is TRBJ2-1, with TRBD2 identical over 14 bases. Trimming cost V 2 bases and J 0 bases; bases outside gene matches: 6. The CDR3 runs 19 residues. From germline, CDR1 is SGHAT and CDR2 FQNNGV. The CDR3 region is CASSLLGLAGGGSYNEQFF. In DNA form, the CDR3 reads TGTGCCAGCAGCTTATTAGGACTAGCGGGAGGCGGCTCCTACAATGAGCAGTTCTTC.

The chain is built from TRBV5-4 and TRBJ2-7; D might be TRBD2 (6 bases). The CDR3 totals 15 residues. Germline lookup yields CDR1 SGHNT and CDR2 YYREEE (reference sequence). The V end lost 0 bases, the J end lost 3 bases, and 13 bases lay between the germline ends. The CDR3 coding sequence is TGTGCCAGCAGCTTGGGGAGCGGGTCCAACTACGAGCAGTACTTC. The encoded protein is CASSLGSGSNYEQYF.

The gene calls are TRBV7-8 and TRBJ1-4, with unresolved D. Between the trimmed V and J ends, which lost 1 base and 4 bases, there was a span of 10 bases. The CDR3 is made up of 15 amino acids. CDR1 SGHVS and CDR2 FQNEAQ come from the germline V gene. The CDR3 DNA is TGTGCCAGCAGCTTAGATCGGCGGAGTAATGAAAAACTGTTTTTT. It codes for CASSLDRRSNEKLFF.

The CDR3 is CASSYGVEETQYF. Written as DNA, the CDR3 is TGTGCCAGCAGCTACGGGGTTGAAGAGACCCAGTACTTC. V gene TRBV6-1 combines with J gene TRBJ2-5; tentative D call: TRBD2 (5 bases). The V gene's germline CDR1 is MNHNS and CDR2 SASEGT. Trimming shortened V by 6 bases and J by 3 bases, and 11 bases separated the two germline ends. The CDR3 runs to 13 residues.

A single count supports this clone. This rearrangement joins TRBV28 to TRBJ2-3, with 8 bases lining up with TRBD1. CDR1 and CDR2 (germline): MDHEN, SYDVKM. The V segment lost 6 bases and the J segment 1 base; nucleotides outside the gene matches: 15. The CDR3 sequence is 18 residues long. CDR3 residues: CASRPRGLKQGGTDTQYF. DNA for the CDR3: TGTGCCAGCAGACCTAGGGGGCTCAAACAGGGGGGCACAGATACGCAGTATTTT.

The chain recombines TRBV30 with TRBJ2-6; 7 bases are a match to TRBD1. The CDR3 is 16 amino acids. V lost 5 bases to trimming and J lost 0 bases; unmatched junction nucleotides: 7. Germline CDR1 is GTSNPN and CDR2 is SVGIG (reference sequence). CDR3 amino acids: CAWEGGNPSGANVLTF. CDR3 coding DNA: TGTGCCTGGGAAGGGGGCAATCCCTCTGGGGCCAACGTCCTGACTTTC. The full variable domain, its missing parts supplied by reference TRBV30 and TRBJ2-6, is SQTIHQWPATLVQPVGSPLSLECTVEGTSNPNLYWYRQAAGRGLQLLFYSVGIGQISSEVPQNLSASRPQDRQFILSSKKLLLSDSGFYLCAWEGGNPSGANVLTFGAGSRLTVL.

The rearrangement joins TRBV7-8 to TRBJ2-7; TRBD1 might be the D (5 bases). The CDR3 is 13 amino acids. The ends were cut back, 2 bases at V and 3 bases at J, with 8 bases in the middle. Per germline, CDR1 SGHVS and CDR2 FQNEAQ. CDR3 sequence (DNA): TGTGCCAGCAGCTTAACCCAGGGCTACGAGCAGTACTTC. Translated, it gives CASSLTQGYEQYF.

This chain connects TRBV27 to TRBJ2-7, with unresolved D. Germline CDR1 reads MNHEY; CDR2 reads SMNVEV (reference sequence). Deletions cut 5 bases from V and 0 bases from J, with 5 bases between. CDR3 length: 12 amino acids. The CDR3 coding sequence is TGTGCCAGCAGTCCTAACTCCTACGAGCAGTACTTC. Its protein product is CASSPNSYEQYF.

In its sample, this clone was seen once. The J gene is TRBJ2-5, the V gene TRBV6-6; unclear D gene. With 2 bases removed from V and 1 base from J, the gap between germline ends came to 8 bases. Germline CDR1 MNHNY, CDR2 SVGAGI (reference sequence). The CDR3 spans 14 residues. CDR3 bases: TGTGCCAGCAGTTACGCGTCGGCCCAAGAGACCCAGTACTTC. As protein: CASSYASAQETQYF.

The chain uses TRBV4-3 and TRBJ2-3; 11 nucleotides agree with TRBD2. Germline V gives CDR1 LGHNA, CDR2 YSLEER. Trimming at V came to 1 base and at J to 5 bases, leaving 5 bases not matched to a gene. The CDR3 spans 16 residues. This CDR3 is CASSQGSSGRKDTQYF. DNA for the CDR3: TGCGCCAGCAGCCAAGGATCTAGCGGGAGGAAAGATACGCAGTATTTT.

This chain joins TRBV29-1 and TRBJ2-7; perhaps D is TRBD1 or TRBD2 (5 bases each). Germline V gene sequence: CDR1 SQVTM, CDR2 ANQGSEA. This CDR3 is built from 12 residues. V was shortened by 7 bases and J by 6 bases, with 16 bases between the two germline ends. The CDR3 loop is CSGSRRAGEQYF. The CDR3 DNA is TGCAGCGGCTCCCGCAGGGCGGGCGAGCAGTACTTC.

The rearrangement joins TRBV18 to TRBJ2-7, with 8 bases fitting TRBD1. This CDR3 region has 16 residues. CDR1 and CDR2 from the germline V gene are KGHSH and LQKENI. Losses at the gene ends were 4 bases for V and 0 bases for J; bases not matched to a gene: 8. CDR3 amino acids: CASSLQGDIASYEQYF. DNA of the CDR3: TGTGCCAGCTCACTACAGGGGGATATCGCCTCCTACGAGCAGTACTTC.

The chain couples TRBV7-9 to TRBJ1-1; D is unresolved. Germline V CDR1 and CDR2: SEHNR, FQNEAQ (reference sequence). V dropped 1 base and J dropped 4 bases, with 7 bases sitting between them. CDR3 length equals 13 residues. As DNA, the CDR3 is TGTGCCAGCAGCTTAGGGTCGGGCACTGAAGCTTTCTTT. Its protein product is CASSLGSGTEAFF.

The rearrangement joins TRBV6-1 to TRBJ2-7, with 8 bases matching TRBD1. Germline V gives CDR1 MNHNS, CDR2 SASEGT. The trim removed 3 bases at V and 1 base at J, leaving 2 bases unmatched. CDR3 length: 14 amino acids. CDR3 sequence (DNA): TGTGCCAGCAGTGACGGGACAGGTTCCTACGAGCAGTACTTC. Its translation is CASSDGTGSYEQYF.

The rearrangement joins TRBV27 to TRBJ2-2; tentative D call: TRBD2 (7 bases). The length of the CDR3 is 15 residues. The ends were cut back, 3 bases at V and 4 bases at J, with 12 bases in the middle. Germline loops: CDR1 MNHEY, CDR2 SMNVEV (reference sequence). The CDR3 reads CASSLGGGGTGELFF. Here the CDR3 DNA reads TGTGCCAGCAGTTTGGGGGGCGGGGGCACCGGGGAGCTGTTTTTT.

The gene calls are TRBV4-3 and TRBJ1-2, with 7 bases aligning to TRBD1. The ends lost 0 bases at V and 6 bases at J; junction bases unmatched: 10. The CDR3 contains 16 residues. Germline assignment: CDR1 LGHNA and CDR2 YSLEER. CDR3 nucleotides: TGCGCCAGCAGCCAAGATCCTAGACAGGGCTGGGATGGCTACACCTTC. Translating gives CASSQDPRQGWDGYTF.

The gene calls are TRBV27 and TRBJ2-3; D gene unclear. Germline CDR1 reads MNHEY; CDR2 reads SMNVEV (reference sequence). V lost 7 bases and J lost 0, with 8 bases in between. The CDR3 runs 13 residues. CDR3 in DNA: TGTGCCAGCATCGAGGACAGCACAGATACGCAGTATTTT. It is translated as CASIEDSTDTQYF.

V usage is TRBV29-1 and J usage is TRBJ2-5, with a possible D match to TRBD1 (6 bases). Germline V gene data show CDR1 as SQVTM and CDR2 as ANQGSEA. Trimming shortened V by 6 bases and J by 5 bases, and 10 bases separated the two germline ends. CDR3 size: 11 residues. The CDR3 sequence is CSVHDRETQYF. CDR3 nucleotide sequence: TGCAGCGTACACGACAGGGAGACCCAGTACTTC.

The chain couples TRBV27 to TRBJ1-1; tentative D call: TRBD1 (6 bases). Germline lookup yields CDR1 MNHEY and CDR2 SMNVEV (reference sequence). V was clipped by 0 bases and J by 4 bases, with 12 bases between them. CDR3 size: 15 residues. The CDR3 DNA reads TGTGCCAGCAGTTTATCAGACACAGGGAGCACTGAAGCTTTCTTT. Translation: CASSLSDTGSTEAFF.

J is TRBJ1-5 and V is TRBV7-2, with 8 positions matching TRBD1. V was clipped by 6 bases and J by 9 bases; unmatched bases: 10. CDR1 is SGHTA and CDR2 is FQGNSA in the germline V gene. The CDR3 is 14 residues long. Written as DNA, the CDR3 is TGTGCCAGCAGTGAACAGACAGGGGTGCGGCCCCAGCATTTT. This encodes CASSEQTGVRPQHF.

DNA for the CDR3: TGTGCCAGCAGCTCGGGCAGCTACACTGAAGCTTTCTTT. This sequence encodes CASSSGSYTEAFF. The gene calls are TRBV7-3 and TRBJ1-1; D gene unclear. CDR1 and CDR2 from the germline V gene are SGHTA and FQGTGA. This CDR3 region has 13 residues. V lost 4 bases, J lost 3 bases, and 9 bases lay in between. The full variable domain, completed using reference TRBV7-3 and TRBJ1-1, is GAGVSQTPSNKVTEKGKYVELRCDPISGHTALYWYRQSLGQGPEFLIYFQGTGAADDSGLPNDRFFAVRPEGSVSTLKIQRTERGDSAVYLCASSSGSYTEAFFGQGTRLTVV.

The chain joins TRBV7-9 to TRBJ2-5; 10 bases match TRBD2. Per germline, CDR1 SEHNR and CDR2 FQNEAQ (reference sequence). The CDR3 length is 13 residues. V trimming: 5 bases; J trimming: 7 bases; junction bases outside the gene matches: 4. DNA for the CDR3: TGTGCCAGCAGCGTCAGCGGGGGGGCGACCCAGTACTTC. Translating gives CASSVSGGATQYF.

The rearrangement joins TRBV2 to TRBJ1-4; D may be TRBD1 (5 bases). Per germline, CDR1 SNHLY and CDR2 FYNNEI. This CDR3 spans 16 amino acids. V was clipped by 4 bases and J by 7 bases, with 19 bases between them. CDR3: CASSVDSTGLTEKLFF. Here the CDR3 DNA reads TGTGCCAGCAGTGTAGACAGCACAGGCCTTACTGAAAAACTGTTTTTT.

This clone was found once. This sequence joins TRBV5-1 and TRBJ2-3; 10 nucleotides line up with TRBD2. Germline CDR1 reads SGHRS; CDR2 reads YFSETQ. J was trimmed by 2 bases and V by 2 bases; bases with no gene match: 5. The CDR3 is 16 amino acids. The CDR3 DNA reads as TGCGCCAGCAGCTTTTTCAGCGGGAGGGCCACAGATACGCAGTATTTT. Translating gives CASSFFSGRATDTQYF.

V is TRBV7-6 and J is TRBJ2-1; 7 bases are a match to TRBD2. The CDR3 length is 15 residues. With V trimmed by 1 base and J by 5 bases, 5 bases remained unmatched. CDR1 and CDR2 (germline): SGHVS, FNYEAQ. CDR3 region: CASSLGGSGNNEQFF. CDR3 sequence (DNA): TGTGCCAGCAGCTTAGGCGGGAGTGGGAACAATGAGCAGTTCTTC.

The rearrangement uses TRBV5-3 and TRBJ2-5; 8 bases agree with TRBD1. TRBV5-3 belongs to the ORF category, with a function that is uncertain. V shed 4 bases and J 2 bases; nucleotides not matched to a gene: 10. The CDR3 extends over 16 amino acids. Here the CDR3 DNA reads TGTGCCAGAAGCGAACGTCTGACAGGGGATCAAGAGACCCAGTACTTC. This codes for CARSERLTGDQETQYF.

The rearrangement joins TRBV28 to TRBJ2-7, with 9 bases fitting TRBD1. V lost 5 bases, J lost 2 bases, and 4 bases stayed unmatched. The CDR3 contains 14 residues. From germline, CDR1 is MDHEN and CDR2 SYDVKM. The CDR3 DNA is TGTGCCAGCAGTGGGGGGACAGGGACCTACGAGCAGTACTTC. Protein: CASSGGTGTYEQYF.

The V call is TRBV5-1, the J call TRBJ2-2, with unresolved D. Between the trimmed V and J ends, which lost 3 bases and 2 bases, there was a span of 11 bases. This CDR3 region has 15 residues. The germline CDR1 and CDR2 sequences are SGHRS and YFSETQ. In DNA, the CDR3 is TGCGCCAGCAGCTACCGCCCAGATAACACCGGGGAGCTGTTTTTT. Amino acid sequence: CASSYRPDNTGELFF.